Here is one T cell receptor (beta chain) with its context. Its antigen is unknown. Sequencing used immunoSEQ multiplex PCR; TCRdb keeps in-frame clones, though not all of them. The repertoire holds approximately 97,000 clones, with 92% as singletons. This CDR3 comprises 13 residues. Germline CDR1 MGHRA, CDR2 YSYEKL. Trimming took off 5 bases at V and 4 bases at J, with 11 bases between the two ends. The entry originates in a study of siplizumab effects on memory and regulatory T cells. Study-wide points: The alloresponse seemed to draw substantially on naive T cells, which appeared more diverse than memory cells. The Treg-derived share of mappable alloreactive CD4+ clones averaged about 74% with siplizumab and 26.9% in controls. Most proliferating CD4+ or CD8+ clones, roughly 80-97%, had no naive or memory assignment. Fewer alloreactive sequences mapped to unstimulated CD4+ memory cells under siplizumab.

The sequencing input was CD4+ T cells sorted from blood. The rearrangement joins TRBV4-1 to TRBJ1-2, with D possibly TRBD1 on 6 matching bases. The sequence was collected from a human donor in good health. Written as DNA, the CDR3 is TGCGCCAGCAGCTACGACAGGATCTATGGCTACACCTTC. Translating it yields CASSYDRIYGYTF.